Listed below are T cell receptor beta chains from one sample, sequenced in a study of T cell repertoires in cytomegalovirus infection. TCRdb used MiXCR to reprocess the reads, holding one entry per CDR3 protein. The sample has roughly 280,000 distinct CDR3 sequences; approximately 9.2% are singletons. The sequenced material came from PBMCs. The origin of the receptors is a human donor in good health (CMV status not recorded). Some clones in this sample may be carry-over from other donors' samples. The CDR3 runs from the conserved cysteine through the conserved F or W. D genes are given only for firm matches. The size of a clone is reported for some rows only, either as once, few or many, or as a class for expanded clones.

cdr3_nt: TGTGCCAGCAGTTACTCGACGAGCGGCTATGGCTACACCTTC
cdr3_aa: CASSYSTSGYGYTF
clone_size: few
v_call: TRBV6-2/TRBV6-3
d_call: NA
j_call: TRBJ1-2

cdr3_nt: TGTGCCAGCAGCCCTACCGGGACTTGGGGGGATGAGCAGTTCTTC
cdr3_aa: CASSPTGTWGDEQFF
clone_size: few
v_call: TRBV7-2
d_call: NA
j_call: TRBJ2-1

cdr3_nt: TGTGCCAGCAAGGGAGCTCCTGGGGCCAACGTCCTGACTTTC
cdr3_aa: CASKGAPGANVLTF
clone_size: many
v_call: TRBV7-2
d_call: NA
j_call: TRBJ2-6

cdr3_nt: TGTGCCAGTAGTCCCGCCGGGACTAACACCGGGGAGCTGTTTTTT
cdr3_aa: CASSPAGTNTGELFF
clone_size: many
v_call: TRBV19
d_call: NA
j_call: TRBJ2-2

cdr3_nt: TGTGCCAGCAGTCGGTACACTGAAGCTTTCTTT
cdr3_aa: CASSRYTEAFF
clone_size: many
v_call: TRBV12-3/TRBV12-4
d_call: NA
j_call: TRBJ1-1

cdr3_nt: TGTGCCAGCAGCGACAACGCCGACAGGGGGACAGAGCAGTTCTTC
cdr3_aa: CASSDNADRGTEQFF
clone_size: many
v_call: TRBV7-2
d_call: TRBD1
j_call: TRBJ2-1

cdr3_nt: TGTGCCAGCAGCTTAGGGGACGCCAAGGAGCAGTTCTTC
cdr3_aa: CASSLGDAKEQFF
clone_size: many
v_call: TRBV11-2
d_call: NA
j_call: TRBJ2-1

cdr3_nt: TGCGCCAGCAGTGTTCCCGGGGGGTTCACAGATACGCAGTATTTT
cdr3_aa: CASSVPGGFTDTQYF
clone_size: NA
v_call: TRBV10-2
d_call: TRBD2
j_call: TRBJ2-3

cdr3_nt: TGTGCCAGCAGTGCATCCTCGGAGGGTCAGCCCCAGCATTTT
cdr3_aa: CASSASSEGQPQHF
clone_size: NA
v_call: TRBV12-3/TRBV12-4
d_call: NA
j_call: TRBJ1-5

cdr3_nt: TGTGCCAGCAGCTTAGCGTCATTGCCTGCTAGCGGCTACACCTTC
cdr3_aa: CASSLASLPASGYTF
clone_size: many
v_call: TRBV7-8
d_call: NA
j_call: TRBJ1-2

cdr3_nt: TGTGCCAGCAGCTTAACCGGACAGGGTAGAGGCGAGCAGTACTTC
cdr3_aa: CASSLTGQGRGEQYF
clone_size: many
v_call: TRBV7-8
d_call: TRBD1
j_call: TRBJ2-7

cdr3_nt: TGTGCCAGCAGCTCCCGAGGAGTAGATACGCAGTATTTT
cdr3_aa: CASSSRGVDTQYF
clone_size: many
v_call: TRBV7-2
d_call: NA
j_call: TRBJ2-3

cdr3_nt: TGTGCCAGTAGTATATCGGTGGGAGTGGCGGCCGAGCAGTACTTC
cdr3_aa: CASSISVGVAAEQYF
clone_size: few
v_call: TRBV19
d_call: NA
j_call: TRBJ2-7

cdr3_nt: TGTGCCAGCAGGATTGCCCGAACCGGGGAGCTGTTTTTT
cdr3_aa: CASRIARTGELFF
clone_size: NA
v_call: TRBV28
d_call: NA
j_call: TRBJ2-2

cdr3_nt: TGTGCCAGTAGGAACCGGGACAGGTACCGCGAAGCTTTCTTT
cdr3_aa: CASRNRDRYREAFF
clone_size: few
v_call: TRBV19
d_call: TRBD1
j_call: TRBJ1-1

cdr3_nt: TGTGCCAGCAGTTACGTGGGGGCGGGGGGACTTACCTCCGGGGAGCAGTTCTTC
cdr3_aa: CASSYVGAGGLTSGEQFF
clone_size: few
v_call: TRBV6-2/TRBV6-3
d_call: TRBD2
j_call: TRBJ2-1

cdr3_nt: TGTGCCAGCTCGGCAGGGGTGCGGCCCTACGAGCAGTACTTC
cdr3_aa: CASSAGVRPYEQYF
clone_size: many
v_call: TRBV18
d_call: NA
j_call: TRBJ2-7

cdr3_nt: TGTGCCAGCAGCTCCCCGGGCCCGGAGCAGTACTTC
cdr3_aa: CASSSPGPEQYF
clone_size: NA
v_call: TRBV7-2
d_call: NA
j_call: TRBJ2-7

cdr3_nt: TGTGCCATCAGATCTGACAGGGTAGAAACTGAAGCTTTCTTT
cdr3_aa: CAIRSDRVETEAFF
clone_size: few
v_call: TRBV10-3
d_call: TRBD1
j_call: TRBJ1-1

cdr3_nt: TGCAGCGTTGAACGGGACAGGGGCTATGGCTACACCTTC
cdr3_aa: CSVERDRGYGYTF
clone_size: NA
v_call: TRBV29-1
d_call: TRBD1
j_call: TRBJ1-2